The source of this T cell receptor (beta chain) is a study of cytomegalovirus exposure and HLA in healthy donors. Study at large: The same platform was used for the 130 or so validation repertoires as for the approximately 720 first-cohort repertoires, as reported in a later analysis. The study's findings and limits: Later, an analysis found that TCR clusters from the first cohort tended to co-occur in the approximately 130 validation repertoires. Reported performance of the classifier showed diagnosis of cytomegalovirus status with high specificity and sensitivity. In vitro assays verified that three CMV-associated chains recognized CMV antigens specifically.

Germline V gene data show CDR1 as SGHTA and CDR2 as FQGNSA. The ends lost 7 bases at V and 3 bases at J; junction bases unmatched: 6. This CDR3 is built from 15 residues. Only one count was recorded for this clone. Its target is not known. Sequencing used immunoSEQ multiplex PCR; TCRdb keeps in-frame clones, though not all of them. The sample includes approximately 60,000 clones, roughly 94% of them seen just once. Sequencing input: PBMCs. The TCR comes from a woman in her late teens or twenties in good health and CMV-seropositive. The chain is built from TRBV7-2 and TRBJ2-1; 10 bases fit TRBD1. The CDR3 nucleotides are TGTGCCAGCACACTGACAGGGGGCAACTACAATGAGCAGTTCTTC. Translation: CASTLTGGNYNEQFF.